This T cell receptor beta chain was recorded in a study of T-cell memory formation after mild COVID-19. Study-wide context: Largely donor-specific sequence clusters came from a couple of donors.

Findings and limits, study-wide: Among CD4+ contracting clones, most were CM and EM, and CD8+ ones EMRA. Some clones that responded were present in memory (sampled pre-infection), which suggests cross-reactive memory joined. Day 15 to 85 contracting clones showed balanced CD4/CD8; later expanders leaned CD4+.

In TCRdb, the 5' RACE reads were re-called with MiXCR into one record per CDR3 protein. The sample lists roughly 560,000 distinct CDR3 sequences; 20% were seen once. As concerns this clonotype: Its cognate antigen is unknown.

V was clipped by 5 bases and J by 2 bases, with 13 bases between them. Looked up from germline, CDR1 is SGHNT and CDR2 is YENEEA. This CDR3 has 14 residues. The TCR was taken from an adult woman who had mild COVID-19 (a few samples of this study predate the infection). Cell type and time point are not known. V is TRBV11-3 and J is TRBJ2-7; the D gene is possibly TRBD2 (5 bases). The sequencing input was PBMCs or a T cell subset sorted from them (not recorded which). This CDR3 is CASSPPVRAYEQYF. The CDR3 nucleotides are TGTGCCAGCAGCCCCCCGGTGCGGGCCTACGAGCAGTACTTC. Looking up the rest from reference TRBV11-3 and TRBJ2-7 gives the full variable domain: EAGVVQSPRYKIIEKKQPVAFWCNPISGHNTLYWYLQNLGQGPELLIRYENEEAVDDSQLPKDRFSAERLKGVDSTLKIQPAELGDSAVYLCASSPPVRAYEQYFGPGTRLTVT.